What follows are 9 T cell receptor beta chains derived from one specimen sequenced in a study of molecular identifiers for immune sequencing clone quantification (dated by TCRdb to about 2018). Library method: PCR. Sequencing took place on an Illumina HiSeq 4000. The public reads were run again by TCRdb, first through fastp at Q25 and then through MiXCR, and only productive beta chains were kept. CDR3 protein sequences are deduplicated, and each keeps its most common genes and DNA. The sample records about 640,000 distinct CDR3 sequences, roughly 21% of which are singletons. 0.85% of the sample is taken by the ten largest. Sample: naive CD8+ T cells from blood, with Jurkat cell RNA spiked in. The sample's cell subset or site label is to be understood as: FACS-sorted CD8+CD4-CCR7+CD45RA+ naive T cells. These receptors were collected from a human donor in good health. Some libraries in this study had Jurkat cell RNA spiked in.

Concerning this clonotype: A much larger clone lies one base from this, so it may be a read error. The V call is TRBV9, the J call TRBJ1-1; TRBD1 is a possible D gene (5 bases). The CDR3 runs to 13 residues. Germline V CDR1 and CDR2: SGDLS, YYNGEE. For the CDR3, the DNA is TGTGCCAGCAGCACCGTGAGTGGGACTGGAGCTTTCTTT. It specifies CASSTVSGTGAFF.

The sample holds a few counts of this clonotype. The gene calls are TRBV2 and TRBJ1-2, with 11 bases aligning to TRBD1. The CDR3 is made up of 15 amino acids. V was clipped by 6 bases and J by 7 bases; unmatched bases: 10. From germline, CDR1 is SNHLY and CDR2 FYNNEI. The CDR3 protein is CASSATGQGAGGYTF. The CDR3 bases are TGTGCCAGCAGCGCAACCGGACAGGGGGCAGGTGGCTACACCTTC. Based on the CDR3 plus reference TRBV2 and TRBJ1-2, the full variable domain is EPEVTQTPSHQVTQMGQEVILRCVPISNHLYFYWYRQILGQKVEFLVSFYNNEISEKSEIFDDQFSVERPDGSNFTLKIRSTKLEDSAMYFCASSATGQGAGGYTFGSGTRLTVV.

CDR3 sequence reads: CASITRTGASTEAFF. CDR3 coding DNA: TGTGCCAGCATAACCCGGACAGGGGCCAGCACTGAAGCTTTCTTT. The chain recombines TRBV27 with TRBJ1-1; 9 bases agree with TRBD1. This CDR3 contains 15 residues. V was clipped by 7 bases and J by 4 bases; unmatched bases: 10. Germline V CDR1 and CDR2: MNHEY, SMNVEV (reference sequence).

The CDR3: CAIRGQTYEQYF. CDR3 DNA: TGTGCCATCCGAGGACAGACCTACGAGCAGTACTTC. This sequence joins TRBV10-3 and TRBJ2-7, with D tentatively TRBD1 (6 bases). The CDR3 has 12 residues. V lost 8 bases and J lost 2, with 10 bases in between. CDR1 is ENHRY, CDR2 SYGVKD, per germline.

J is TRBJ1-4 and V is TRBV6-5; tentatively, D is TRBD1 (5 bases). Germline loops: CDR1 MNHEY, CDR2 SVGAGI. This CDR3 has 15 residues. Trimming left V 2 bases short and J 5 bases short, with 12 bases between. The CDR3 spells CASSYVPGTNEKLFF. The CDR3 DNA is TGTGCCAGCAGTTACGTCCCAGGGACGAATGAAAAACTGTTTTTT.

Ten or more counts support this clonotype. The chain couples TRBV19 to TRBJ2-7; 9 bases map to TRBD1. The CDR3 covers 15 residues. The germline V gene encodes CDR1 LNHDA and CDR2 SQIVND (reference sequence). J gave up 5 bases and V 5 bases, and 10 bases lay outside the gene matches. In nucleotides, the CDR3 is TGTGCCAGTAGTCTGGGACAGGGACTCTACAACGAGCAGTACTTC. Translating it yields CASSLGQGLYNEQYF. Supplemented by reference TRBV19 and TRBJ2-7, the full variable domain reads DGGITQSPKYLFRKEGQNVTLSCEQNLNHDAMYWYRQDPGQGLRLIYYSQIVNDFQKGDIAEGYSVSREKKESFPLTVTSAQKNPTAFYLCASSLGQGLYNEQYFGPGTRLTVT.

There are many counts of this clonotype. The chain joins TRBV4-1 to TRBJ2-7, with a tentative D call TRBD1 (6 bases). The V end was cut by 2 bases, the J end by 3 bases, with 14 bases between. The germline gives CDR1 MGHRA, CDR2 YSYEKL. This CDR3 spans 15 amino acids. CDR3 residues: CASSQRTESYYEQYF. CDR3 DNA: TGCGCCAGCAGCCAAAGGACAGAGAGTTACTACGAGCAGTACTTC.

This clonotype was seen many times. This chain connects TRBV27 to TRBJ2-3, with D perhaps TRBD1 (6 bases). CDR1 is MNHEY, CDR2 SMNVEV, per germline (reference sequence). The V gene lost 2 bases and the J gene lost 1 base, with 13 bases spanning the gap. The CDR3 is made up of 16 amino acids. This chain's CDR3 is CASSLMGAGGTDTQYF. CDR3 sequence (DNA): TGTGCCAGCAGTTTAATGGGCGCAGGGGGCACAGATACGCAGTATTTT.

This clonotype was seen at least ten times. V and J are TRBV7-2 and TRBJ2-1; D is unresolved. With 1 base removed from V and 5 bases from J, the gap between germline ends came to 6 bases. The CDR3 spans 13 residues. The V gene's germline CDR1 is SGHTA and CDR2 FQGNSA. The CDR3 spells CASSLVTHNEQFF. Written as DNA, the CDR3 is TGTGCCAGCAGCTTAGTCACCCACAATGAGCAGTTCTTC. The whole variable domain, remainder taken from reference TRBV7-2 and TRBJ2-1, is GAGVSQSPSNKVTEKGKDVELRCDPISGHTALYWYRQSLGQGLEFLIYFQGNSAPDKSGLPSDRFSAERTGGSVSTLTIQRTQQEDSAVYLCASSLVTHNEQFFGPGTRLTVL.